This T cell receptor (beta chain) was found in a study of memory CD4+ T cells and cytomegalovirus serostatus. On the study more broadly: Of the healthy Belgian adults, fewer than 10 were CMV seropositive and about 24 seronegative. General study points: Repertoires predicted CMV serostatus with median bootstrapped AUC of roughly 0.96. Suggested: most of the CMV-linked TCR signature lies in CD4+ memory cells.

The sort gate was single viable CD3+CD4+CD8-CD45RO+ cells for memory CD4+ T cells. After thawing, CD4+ T cells were positively selected. Profiling relied on immunoSEQ multiplex PCR, and the TCRdb table lists in-frame clones only, not all of them. Of tens of thousands of clones listed, roughly three quarters are singletons. Remarks on this clone: Its antigen is undetermined.

This CDR3 spans 15 amino acids. The germline V gene has CDR1 SGHTA and CDR2 FQGNSA. Trimming removed 1 base at V and 5 bases at J, with 11 bases between. The chain combines TRBV7-2 with TRBJ1-4, with D possibly being TRBD1 (6 bases). The sequenced sample consisted of memory CD4+ T cells from blood. This sequence was found in an adult in good health and CMV-seronegative. CDR3 region: CASSLGTADNEKLFF. The DNA for the CDR3 is TGTGCCAGCAGCTTAGGGACAGCTGACAATGAAAAACTGTTTTTT. The full variable domain, rest sourced from reference TRBV7-2 and TRBJ1-4, is GAGVSQSPSNKVTEKGKDVELRCDPISGHTALYWYRQSLGQGLEFLIYFQGNSAPDKSGLPSDRFSAERTGGSVSTLTIQRTQQEDSAVYLCASSLGTADNEKLFFGSGTQLSVL.